Reported below is one T cell receptor (beta chain). The target antigen is unknown. This sample was included in a study of shared clonotypes between healthy human individuals. Overall study findings and caveats: The four-donor shared clonotypes exceeded non-shared clonotypes in generation probability, with non-shared ones scoring lower.

Method: immunoSEQ multiplex PCR; TCRdb's copy keeps in-frame clones and lacks some. The data contain about 1 million clones, around 75% of them singletons. The germline CDR1 and CDR2 sequences are SGHAT and FQNNGV. The V and J ends lost 1 base and 2 bases respectively, with 8 bases between them. The CDR3 length is 14 residues. This clonotype was obtained from a man between 18 and 29 years old in good health. This chain links TRBV11-2 with TRBJ2-5, with unresolved D. Sequencing was done on a sample of memory CD4+ T cells sorted from blood. Subset noted: CD45RA-negative fraction. CDR3 DNA: TGTGCCAGCAGCTTAGGAAGGGTTCAAGAGACCCAGTACTTC. Translated: CASSLGRVQETQYF.